This T cell receptor beta chain comes out of a study of blood T cell repertoires in COVID-19 (TCRdb year 2020). Concerning the study at large: Samples covering the acute and convalescent phases of COVID-19 were provided by collaborators in the United States, Italy and Spain. The sample metadata nearly always contained a de-identified subject ID, COVID-19 status, age in years and sex. Subjects who had been exposed to COVID-19, were actively infected with it, or had recovered from it provided the deeply sampled blood TCRbeta repertoires that made up the dataset. The prospective study material was composed of cDNA or gDNA derived from T cells, B-cell-depleted T cells, or PBMCs. Where HLA class I and class II types were available, the types were taken from metadata supplied by the sample provider, not from assay-based typing. The repertoires were released in a freely available public database meant as a resource for research on the immune response to SARS-CoV-2. Samples came from the ongoing ImmuneRACE study (first 160 participants) plus 1,254 subjects from 6 global collaborators. Study-wide conclusions, independent of this receptor: The quantity of clinical and demographic metadata differed by source and by participant and was supplied without curation.

Whole blood was collected in K2EDTA tubes by collaborating institutions according to the institutions' own protocols. Collaborator samples were shipped for TCRbeta analysis as frozen whole blood, isolated PBMCs, or DNA extracted from either sample type. The immunoSEQ Assay, a bias-controlled multiplex PCR, was used to amplify TCRbeta CDR3 regions from genomic DNA. The source study handled its data this way. Nucleated cell counts per sample were estimated from amplification of reference gene primers within the assay. To quantify the absolute abundance of each unique TCRbeta CDR3 rearrangement, sequence reads were collapsed and filtered. For each sample, productive Simpson clonality was calculated by taking the square root of Simpson's diversity index across productive rearrangements. TCRdb re-hosts the immuneACCESS table, in-frame sequences only. Its copies lack some clones; in the studies checked, an unresolved V gene accounts for under half of them, and the cause for the rest is not known. The V and J calls and the clone size are those of that table, but D and trimming were determined from the DNA. For this sample there are 80,000 to 90,000 clones; approximately 86% appear just once. Around 5% of the sample lies in the top ten.

The CDR3 runs 14 amino acids, cysteine and phenylalanine included. Only the CDR3 part of the read is kept: 42 bases, read in frame from the first base. V is pared back by 5 bases and J by 8 bases, with 18 bases lying between the germline termini. CDR1 and CDR2 were assigned from the germline V gene as ENHRY and SYGVKD. A remark on this clone: The antigen this receptor binds is unknown. Per-nucleotide qualities are absent, and no much larger clonotype sits a single base away.

The V and J genes are TRBV10-3 and TRBJ1-2, and the D gene may be TRBD1, 6 bases matching. The specimen sequenced was peripheral blood. The receptor's source is a middle-aged man with acute or convalescent COVID-19. The CDR3 region reads CAISFDRQLGGYTF. The nucleotide sequence reads TGTGCCATCAGTTTCGACAGGCAGCTTGGGGGCTACACCTTC.